In this sample, the clone carrying this T cell receptor (beta chain) turned up many times. The ends were cut back, 3 bases at V and 6 bases at J, with 6 bases in the middle. Germline V gene data show CDR1 as MDHEN and CDR2 as SYDVKM. This CDR3 has 11 amino acids. These data come from a study of T cells in Graves' hyperthyroidism and ophthalmopathy. There were TCR beta CDR3 regions amplified from RNA transcripts. TCR CDR3 underwent first-round RT-PCR with the HTBI primer set. TCRdb reprocessed the multiplex PCR reads via MiXCR and lists one record per CDR3 protein. Among around 430,000 distinct CDR3 sequences listed, just under 15% were seen once. Fresh 10 ml peripheral blood yielded PBMCs.

The sample was blood. This chain uses TRBV28 with TRBJ2-7; D gene uncertain. The source of this sequence is a woman in her twenties or thirties with Graves' hyperthyroidism. As DNA, the CDR3 is TGTGCCAGCAGTTTCCACATCGAGCAGTACTTC. Translation: CASSFHIEQYF.